The 9 T cell receptor beta chains given below trace back to one sample, sequenced in a study of T-cell memory formation after mild COVID-19 (dated by TCRdb to the early 2020s). The library was generated by 5' RACE. The sequencer listed for this sample is Illumina NovaSeq 6000. TCRdb reprocessing: public reads trimmed at Q25 with fastp, clones called with MiXCR, in-frame beta chains kept. Each entry is one CDR3 protein sequence, shown with its most common DNA and genes. This sample lists around 53,000 distinct CDR3 sequences; 12% were detected once. Of the sample, under 30% is held by the ten largest clones. Sequencing was performed on PBMCs or a T cell subset sorted from them (not recorded which). All receptors come from a man aged 18 to 29 who had mild COVID-19 (a few samples of this study predate the infection). The sample titles of this study are shuffled in the database, so cell type and time point are left out; the donor was told from shared clones.

The rearrangement uses TRBV12-3 or TRBV12-4 and TRBJ2-5; D is undetermined. Trimming removed 2 bases at V and 3 bases at J, with 10 bases between. The CDR3 length is 14 residues. CDR3 region: CASSLRPKKETQYF. In DNA, the CDR3 is TGTGCCAGCAGTTTAAGGCCGAAGAAAGAGACCCAGTACTTC.

The rearrangement links TRBV7-2 to TRBJ2-1; perhaps TRBD2 as D (7 bases). CDR1 is SGHTA, CDR2 FQGNSA, per germline. The V end lost 5 bases, the J end lost 15 bases, and 23 bases lay between the germline ends. The CDR3 is made up of 14 amino acids. The CDR3 DNA reads TGTGCCAGCAGCCCGCCCTCAAGCCGGGGGGCCTCGTTCTTC. It is translated as CASSPPSSRGASFF.

The chain links TRBV5-1 to TRBJ2-5; tentative D call: TRBD1 (6 bases). This CDR3 region has 16 residues. CDR1 and CDR2 from the germline V gene are SGHRS and YFSETQ. V shed 3 bases and J shed 5 bases, with 20 bases lying between them. The chain's CDR3 is CASSSREQGFDETQYF. As DNA, the CDR3 is TGCGCCAGCAGCTCACGAGAGCAGGGGTTTGATGAGACCCAGTACTTC.

This clonotype has ten or more counts. The gene calls are TRBV12-3 or TRBV12-4 and TRBJ2-4; the match to TRBD2 covers 8 bases. The CDR3 contains 17 residues. Trimming removed 3 bases from V and 0 bases from J; junction bases left unmatched: 7. The CDR3 region is CASSFSRGDLAKNIQYF. CDR3 DNA sequence: TGTGCCAGCAGTTTCTCGCGGGGGGACCTAGCCAAAAACATTCAGTACTTC.

This clonotype was seen at least ten times. This CDR3 reads CASKGLKGDSYEQYF. The CDR3 DNA reads TGTGCCAGCAAAGGTCTGAAGGGGGACTCCTACGAGCAGTACTTC. The rearrangement links TRBV7-9 to TRBJ2-7, with D tentatively TRBD1 (6 bases). V was pared by 7 bases and J by 0 bases, with 16 bases between. Germline V gives CDR1 SEHNR, CDR2 FQNEAQ (reference sequence). The length of the CDR3 is 15 residues.

This clonotype has a count of ten or more. CDR3 sequence: CASRKRSSYEQYV. CDR3 in DNA: TGTGCCAGCAGGAAGAGAAGCTCCTACGAGCAGTACGTC. The gene calls are TRBV6-1 and TRBJ2-7; D is ambiguous. V lost 6 bases to trimming and J lost 0 bases, with 9 bases between them. This CDR3 spans 13 amino acids. Germline V gene data show CDR1 as MNHNS and CDR2 as SASEGT.

The chain couples TRBV5-1 to TRBJ2-3; D may be TRBD1 (6 bases). The V end was cut by 7 bases, the J end by 5 bases, with 20 bases between. The CDR3 is 15 residues long. Germline CDR1 is SGHRS and CDR2 is YFSETQ. DNA for the CDR3: TGCGCCAGCGCGCGTGGGGGCGCAGGTAGAGATACGCAGTATTTT. Amino acid sequence: CASARGGAGRDTQYF.

This clonotype occurred a few times. The CDR3 nucleotides read TGTGCCAGCAGTTTATTCAACCCCGGGGCCAACGTCCTGACTTTC. Residues: CASSLFNPGANVLTF. This chain joins TRBV12-3 or TRBV12-4 and TRBJ2-6; no reliable D call. The CDR3 is 15 amino acids. V was shortened by 2 bases and J by 4 bases, with 9 bases between the two germline ends.

In its sample, this clonotype was seen a few times. This sequence joins TRBV5-5 and TRBJ1-5; D might be TRBD1 (6 bases). Looked up from germline, CDR1 is SGHKS and CDR2 is YYEKEE (reference sequence). V was trimmed by 3 bases and J by 8 bases, leaving 15 bases between them. This CDR3 is built from 14 residues. Here the CDR3 DNA reads TGTGCCAGCAGCTCGACAGGCCTTTCAGAGCCCCAGCATTTT. It yields the protein CASSSTGLSEPQHF.